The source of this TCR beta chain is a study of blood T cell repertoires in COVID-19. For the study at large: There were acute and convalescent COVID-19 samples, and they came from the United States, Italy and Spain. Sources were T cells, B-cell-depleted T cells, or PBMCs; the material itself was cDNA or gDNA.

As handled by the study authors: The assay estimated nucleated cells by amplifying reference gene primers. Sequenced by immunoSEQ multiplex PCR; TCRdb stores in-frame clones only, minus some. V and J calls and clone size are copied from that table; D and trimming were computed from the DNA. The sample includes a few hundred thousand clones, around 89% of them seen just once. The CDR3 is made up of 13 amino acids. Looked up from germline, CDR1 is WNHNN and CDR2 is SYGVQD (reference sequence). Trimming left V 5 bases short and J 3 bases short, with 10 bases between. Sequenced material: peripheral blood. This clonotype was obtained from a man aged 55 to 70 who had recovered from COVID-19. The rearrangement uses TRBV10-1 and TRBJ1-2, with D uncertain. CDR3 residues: CASSSQVDYGYTF. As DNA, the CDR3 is TGCGCCAGCAGTAGCCAGGTTGACTATGGCTACACCTTC.